This T cell receptor (beta chain) was retrieved from a study of cytotoxic CD8 clonotypes in ibrutinib-treated CLL. The germline V gene encodes CDR1 MNHNY and CDR2 SVGAGI (reference sequence). V was pared by 6 bases and J by 5 bases, with 4 bases of the junction left unmatched. This CDR3 spans 12 amino acids. Here immunoSEQ multiplex PCR was the method, and the copy in TCRdb shows in-frame clones only, minus some. The data contain hundreds of thousands of clones, about three quarters of them singletons. The specimen comprised PBMCs, sampled after 24 months of ibrutinib treatment. This chain uses TRBV6-6 with TRBJ2-7; 7 bases are a match to TRBD1. This receptor was identified in a human donor with chronic lymphocytic leukemia. The CDR3 loop reads CASSRDSHEQYF. CDR3 DNA: TGTGCCAGCAGCCGGGACAGCCACGAGCAGTACTTC.